Presented here are 16 T cell receptor beta chains from one specimen sequenced in a study of blood T cell repertoires in COVID-19. TCRdb's table, derived via immunoSEQ multiplex PCR, lists solely in-frame clones and lacks some. The repertoire holds some 320,000 clones, with 90% as singletons. Specimen: PBMCs or T cells enriched from blood (not recorded which). Source of these receptors: a man aged 55-75 years who had recovered from COVID-19.

The chain uses TRBV7-2 and TRBJ2-7; D may be TRBD1 (6 bases). Germline-derived CDR1 and CDR2 are SGHTA and FQGNSA. The CDR3 is 14 residues long. V dropped 1 base and J dropped 2 bases, with 9 bases sitting between them. In DNA, the CDR3 is TGTGCCAGCAGCTTAGGACAGGCTCCCTACGAGCAGTACTTC. Encoded protein: CASSLGQAPYEQYF. Together with reference TRBV7-2 and TRBJ2-7, the CDR3 gives the full variable domain: GAGVSQSPSNKVTEKGKDVELRCDPISGHTALYWYRQSLGQGLEFLIYFQGNSAPDKSGLPSDRFSAERTGGSVSTLTIQRTQQEDSAVYLCASSLGQAPYEQYFGPGTRLTVT.

This clone was observed once. The rearrangement links TRBV24-1 to TRBJ1-5; perhaps TRBD1 as D (6 bases). The CDR3 contains 15 residues. The germline CDR1 and CDR2 sequences are KGHDR and SFDVKD. V gave up 2 bases and J gave up 4 bases, with 11 bases separating them. CDR3 nucleotide sequence: TGTGCCACCAGTGATTCCCGGACAGCGAATCAGCCCCAGCATTTT. Translating it yields CATSDSRTANQPQHF.

This clone has a handful of counts. The chain is built from TRBV19 and TRBJ1-1; tentative D call: TRBD1 (6 bases). This CDR3 is built from 14 residues. Germline CDR1 LNHDA, CDR2 SQIVND (reference sequence). Deletions cut 3 bases from V and 5 bases from J, with 13 bases between. The CDR3 nucleotides read TGTGCCAGTAGTATCGTGGGGGCGCGAACTGAAGCTTTCTTT. The encoded protein is CASSIVGARTEAFF. Based on the CDR3 plus reference TRBV19 and TRBJ1-1, the full variable domain is DGGITQSPKYLFRKEGQNVTLSCEQNLNHDAMYWYRQDPGQGLRLIYYSQIVNDFQKGDIAEGYSVSREKKESFPLTVTSAQKNPTAFYLCASSIVGARTEAFFGQGTRLTVV.

The V and J genes are TRBV5-1 and TRBJ2-1; D ambiguous. This CDR3 comprises 14 residues. V was trimmed by 4 bases and J by 7 bases, leaving 15 bases between them. Germline lookup yields CDR1 SGHRS and CDR2 YFSETQ. CDR3 nucleotides: TGCGCCAGCAGCAGAAGAGAGCTAAAGAATGAGCAGTTCTTC. Protein sequence: CASSRRELKNEQFF.

This clone was detected once. V and J are TRBV27 and TRBJ1-5, with D unclear. V was shortened by 5 bases and J by 9 bases, with 17 bases between the two germline ends. Germline V gives CDR1 MNHEY, CDR2 SMNVEV (reference sequence). The CDR3 totals 14 residues. CDR3 DNA sequence: TGTGCCAGCAGTCTCCGGACTGGGATGTGGCCCCAGCATTTT. Translation: CASSLRTGMWPQHF.

This chain connects TRBV11-2 to TRBJ1-1; D not certain. The CDR3 has 20 residues. The V end was cut by 0 bases, the J end by 1 base, with 24 bases between. Germline V lookup: CDR1 SGHAT, CDR2 FQNNGV. For the CDR3, the DNA is TGTGCCAGCAGCTTAGAAATGGTGTCGCGGGCAGGCACCCCGAACACTGAAGCTTTCTTT. Protein product: CASSLEMVSRAGTPNTEAFF.

The chain links TRBV4-3 to TRBJ2-1; D is perhaps TRBD2 (6 bases). The V gene's germline CDR1 is LGHNA and CDR2 YSLEER. With 3 bases removed from V and 1 base from J, the gap between germline ends came to 7 bases. There are 14 residues in the CDR3. CDR3 sequence: CASSQTRSYNEQFF. CDR3 coding DNA: TGCGCCAGCAGCCAGACTAGGTCCTACAATGAGCAGTTCTTC.

This chain links TRBV15 with TRBJ1-2; the match to TRBD1 covers 7 bases. The CDR3 is made up of 13 amino acids. V lost 0 bases, J lost 14 bases, and 9 bases stayed unmatched. Germline CDR1 is LNHNV and CDR2 is YYDKDF (reference sequence). Written as DNA, the CDR3 is TGTGCCACCAGCAGAGACCAAGGGACAGTGAGTACCTTC. Translation gives CATSRDQGTVSTF.

The chain employs TRBV29-1 and TRBJ1-3, with a weak D call TRBD1 (6 bases). From germline, CDR1 is SQVTM and CDR2 ANQGSEA. The V and J ends lost 6 bases and 4 bases respectively, with 10 bases between them. The CDR3 totals 12 residues. CDR3 nucleotides: TGCAGCGTAACAGGGAACGGAAACACCATATATTTT. Protein sequence: CSVTGNGNTIYF. The variable domain in full, with the rest retrieved from reference TRBV29-1 and TRBJ1-3, is SAVISQKPSRDICQRGTSLTIQCQVDSQVTMMFWYRQQPGQSLTLIATANQGSEATYESGFVIDKFPISRPNLTFSTLTVSNMSPEDSSIYLCSVTGNGNTIYFGEGSWLTVV.

The rearrangement links TRBV30 to TRBJ2-1; unclear D gene. CDR1 and CDR2 from the germline V gene are GTSNPN and SVGIG (reference sequence). Trimming took 2 bases from V and 3 from J, leaving 5 bases between them. CDR3 length: 12 residues. The CDR3 nucleotides are TGTGCCTGGAGTTACAGCTACAATGAGCAGTTCTTC. Translating gives CAWSYSYNEQFF.

The chain uses TRBV7-2 and TRBJ2-2, with a weak D call TRBD2 (5 bases). CDR1 is SGHTA, CDR2 FQGNSA, per germline. V gave up 5 bases and J gave up 5 bases, with 9 bases separating them. The CDR3 length is 13 residues. CDR3 in amino acids: CASSNPGTGELFF. DNA of the CDR3: TGTGCCAGCAGCAACCCGGGGACCGGGGAGCTGTTTTTT. The full variable domain, in which reference TRBV7-2 and TRBJ2-2 provide the parts outside the CDR3, is GAGVSQSPSNKVTEKGKDVELRCDPISGHTALYWYRQSLGQGLEFLIYFQGNSAPDKSGLPSDRFSAERTGGSVSTLTIQRTQQEDSAVYLCASSNPGTGELFFGEGSRLTVL.

The CDR3 nucleotides are TGTGCCAGCAGGGCAGGGGTTGATGGCTACACCTTC. It translates to CASRAGVDGYTF. V usage is TRBV6-6 and J usage is TRBJ1-2; D may be TRBD1 (6 bases). The CDR3 loop spans 12 amino acids. Between the trimmed V and J ends, which lost 6 bases and 6 bases, there was a span of 11 bases. Germline-derived CDR1 and CDR2 are MNHNY and SVGAGI (reference sequence).

This chain uses TRBV19 with TRBJ2-7; the match to TRBD2 covers 10 bases. Germline values: CDR1 LNHDA, CDR2 SQIVND (reference sequence). V dropped 5 bases and J dropped 4; count of bases not matched to a gene: 20. The CDR3 is 19 residues long. The chain's CDR3 is CASSPGRTSGTPSGYEQYF. DNA for the CDR3: TGTGCCAGTAGTCCAGGCCGGACTAGCGGTACCCCCTCAGGGTACGAGCAGTACTTC.

The rearrangement joins TRBV6-8 to TRBJ2-7; TRBD1 is a possible D gene (6 bases). The germline CDR1 and CDR2 sequences are MNHGY and SAAAGT. The CDR3 consists of 16 residues. Trimming took 6 bases from V and 0 from J, leaving 18 bases between them. This CDR3 reads CASSRSGGHRSYEQYF. The CDR3 nucleotides read TGTGCCAGCAGCCGGTCTGGGGGCCACCGCTCCTACGAGCAGTACTTC.

J is TRBJ2-1 and V is TRBV9, with D possibly matching TRBD2 (6 bases). Between the trimmed V and J ends, which lost 3 bases and 2 bases, there was a span of 15 bases. The germline V gene has CDR1 SGDLS and CDR2 YYNGEE. CDR3 length: 16 residues. CDR3 in amino acids: CASSAPGTPTYNEQFF. As DNA, the CDR3 is TGTGCCAGCAGCGCCCCCGGGACTCCTACCTACAATGAGCAGTTCTTC. Full variable domain (missing parts from reference TRBV9 and TRBJ2-1): DSGVTQTPKHLITATGQRVTLRCSPRSGDLSVYWYQQSLDQGLQFLIQYYNGEERAKGNILERFSAQQFPDLHSELNLSSLELGDSALYFCASSAPGTPTYNEQFFGPGTRLTVL.

There are a few counts of this clone. This chain links TRBV6-5 with TRBJ2-5, with a tentative D call TRBD1 (6 bases). Between the trimmed V and J ends, which lost 5 bases and 5 bases, there was a span of 12 bases. The germline gives CDR1 MNHEY, CDR2 SVGAGI. The length of the CDR3 is 13 residues. The CDR3 DNA follows: TGTGCCAGCAGTCTGGACAGTCAGGAGACCCAGTACTTC. Protein: CASSLDSQETQYF.